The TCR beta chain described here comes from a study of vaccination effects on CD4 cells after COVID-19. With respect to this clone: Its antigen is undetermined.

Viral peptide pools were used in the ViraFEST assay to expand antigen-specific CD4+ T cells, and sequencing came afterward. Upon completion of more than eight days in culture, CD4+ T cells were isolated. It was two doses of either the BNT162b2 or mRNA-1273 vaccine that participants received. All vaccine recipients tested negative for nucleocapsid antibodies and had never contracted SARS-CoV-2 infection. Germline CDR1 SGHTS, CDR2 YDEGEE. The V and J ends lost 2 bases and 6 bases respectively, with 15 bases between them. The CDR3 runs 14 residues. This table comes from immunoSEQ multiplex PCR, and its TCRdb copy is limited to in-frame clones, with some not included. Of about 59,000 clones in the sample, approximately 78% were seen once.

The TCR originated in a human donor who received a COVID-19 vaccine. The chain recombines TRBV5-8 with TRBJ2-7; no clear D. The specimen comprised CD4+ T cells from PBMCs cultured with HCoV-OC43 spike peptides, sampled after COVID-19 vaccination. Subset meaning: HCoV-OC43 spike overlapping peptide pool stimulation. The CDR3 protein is CASSFYLARGEQYV. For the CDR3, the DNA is TGTGCCAGCAGCTTTTATTTAGCTAGAGGCGAGCAGTACGTC.